The source of this T cell receptor (beta chain) is a study of blood T cell repertoires in COVID-19. Study in general: Collection of acute and convalescent COVID-19 samples took place in the United States, Italy and Spain. PBMCs, B-cell-depleted T cells, or T cells were the source of the cDNA or gDNA that made up the material.

Original handling: Reference gene primers were amplified, and this amplification served to estimate nucleated cell counts. The table came from immunoSEQ multiplex PCR; TCRdb's copy has only in-frame clones and leaves some out. V, J and clone size are taken as reported in that table, and D and trimming were inferred from the DNA itself. The sample has 310,000 or so clones; about 85% are singletons. The germline V and J ends were trimmed by 5 bases and 6 bases, with 18 bases remaining between them. The germline gives CDR1 WSHSY, CDR2 SAAADI. The CDR3 has 15 residues. The sequenced sample consisted of peripheral blood. This receptor was identified in a woman in her fifties or sixties who had recovered from COVID-19. The chain employs TRBV10-2 and TRBJ2-3; tentative D call: TRBD1 (5 bases). For the CDR3, the DNA is TGCGCCAGCAGTTCAGACACTTTCTCAGGGGATACGCAGTATTTT. Translated: CASSSDTFSGDTQYF.